The rows below give T cell receptor beta chains drawn from one sample of a study of lung T cells in sarcoidosis with Löfgren's syndrome. TCRdb reprocessed the reads with MiXCR, giving one entry per CDR3 protein. The sample gives 50,000 to 65,000 distinct CDR3 sequences, 21% of which show up once; under 3% is in the top ten. The sample taken for sequencing was CD4+ T cells from PBMCs. The receptors were sampled from a human donor with sarcoidosis (Löfgren's syndrome or another form), or a control subject (not recorded which). CDR3s include the opening cysteine and the closing phenylalanine or tryptophan. A D gene is named only where the DNA matches it firmly. The listing skips clone size in some rows; elsewhere it reads once, few, many or a size class.

TRBD1	NA	TRBV18	TRBJ1-1	CASSRDRVEGTEAFF	TGTGCCAGCTCTCGGGACAGGGTAGAGGGCACTGAAGCTTTCTTT
NA	few	TRBV2	TRBJ1-4	CASSMLQGTNEKLFF	TGTGCCAGCAGTATGCTTCAGGGGACTAATGAAAAACTGTTTTTT
TRBD1	few	TRBV3-1	TRBJ1-4	CASSPRDRGIEKLFF	TGTGCCAGCAGCCCCAGGGACAGGGGGATAGAAAAACTGTTTTTT
TRBD1	NA	TRBV7-2	TRBJ2-7	CASSADRGRYEQYF	TGTGCCAGCAGCGCCGACAGGGGAAGGTACGAGCAGTACTTC
NA	few	TRBV5-4	TRBJ1-1	CASSPETGNTEAFF	TGTGCCAGCAGCCCCGAGACAGGCAACACTGAAGCTTTCTTT
TRBD1	NA	TRBV5-1	TRBJ2-1	CASSPAAGTGVNEQFF	TGCGCCAGCAGCCCCGCGGCGGGGACAGGGGTAAATGAGCAGTTCTTC
TRBD2	few	TRBV5-1	TRBJ2-1	CASSFSGGNEQFF	TGCGCCAGCAGCTTTTCGGGAGGCAATGAGCAGTTCTTC
NA	few	TRBV30	TRBJ1-3	CAWSYRDSFGNTIYF	TGTGCCTGGAGTTACCGAGACAGTTTTGGAAACACCATATATTTT
NA	NA	TRBV5-6	TRBJ2-5	CASRMAGTSGETQYF	TGTGCCAGCAGAATGGCCGGGACCTCGGGAGAGACCCAGTACTTC
TRBD1	few	TRBV30	TRBJ2-1	CAWGTGPSSYNEQFF	TGTGCCTGGGGGACAGGGCCTAGCTCCTACAATGAGCAGTTCTTC
NA	NA	TRBV24-1	TRBJ1-2	CATSDADRLYGYTF	TGTGCCACCAGTGATGCGGACAGACTCTATGGCTACACCTTC
NA	many	TRBV20-1	TRBJ2-3	CSAPSAGDTQYF	TGCAGTGCCCCCTCGGCCGGAGATACGCAGTATTTT
NA	NA	TRBV5-5	TRBJ2-7	CASSPDTDEQYF	TGTGCCAGCAGCCCAGACACGGACGAGCAGTACTTC
NA	many	TRBV27	TRBJ2-7	CASRNSQLSSYEQYF	TGTGCCAGCAGAAATTCACAGTTAAGCTCCTACGAGCAGTACTTC
NA	once	TRBV10-3	TRBJ2-7	CARAGGEQYF	TGTGCCAGGGCCGGGGGCGAGCAGTACTTC
TRBD1	many	TRBV14	TRBJ2-1	CASSLGTGAYNEQFF	TGTGCCAGCAGCCTTGGGACAGGGGCCTACAATGAGCAGTTCTTC
NA	NA	TRBV12-3/TRBV12-4	TRBJ1-1	CARKARGPEAFF	TGTGCCAGAAAAGCCAGGGGACCTGAAGCTTTCTTT
NA	many	TRBV29-1	TRBJ1-1	CSVAGLGEAFF	TGCAGCGTTGCAGGGCTTGGTGAAGCTTTCTTT
TRBD1	many	TRBV7-9	TRBJ1-1	CASSLRTGIAFF	TGTGCCAGCAGCCTCCGGACAGGGATAGCTTTCTTT
NA	many	TRBV7-6	TRBJ2-1	CASSLQGPYNEQFF	TGTGCCAGCAGCTTACAGGGGCCGTACAATGAGCAGTTCTTC
TRBD1	many	TRBV27	TRBJ2-3	CASSLDRVGTQYF	TGTGCCAGCAGTTTGGACAGGGTCGGTACGCAGTATTTT
NA	NA	TRBV29-1	TRBJ1-3	CSVQVSGNTIYF	TGCAGTGTACAAGTCTCTGGAAACACCATATATTTT
NA	NA	TRBV4-3	TRBJ1-2	CASSQEAAGSRHGYTF	TGCGCCAGCAGCCAAGAGGCGGCGGGCAGCAGACATGGCTACACCTTC
NA	many	TRBV20-1	TRBJ1-1	CSARDPQGRNTEAFF	TGCAGTGCTAGAGATCCCCAGGGCCGGAACACTGAAGCTTTCTTT
TRBD2	many	TRBV20-1	TRBJ2-1	CSARGPTSGSGDEQFF	TGCAGTGCTAGAGGCCCGACTAGCGGGTCGGGGGATGAGCAGTTCTTC
NA	many	TRBV6-1	TRBJ2-1	CASSDWVVDRSSYNEQFF	TGTGCCAGCAGTGATTGGGTAGTCGACCGGAGCTCCTACAATGAGCAGTTCTTC
TRBD1	many	TRBV28	TRBJ1-5	CASSLRDRENQPQHF	TGTGCCAGCAGTTTAAGGGACAGGGAGAATCAGCCCCAGCATTTT
NA	many	TRBV20-1	TRBJ2-4	CSASPGVKNIQYF	TGCAGTGCTAGCCCAGGGGTCAAAAACATTCAGTACTTC
TRBD2	many	TRBV5-1	TRBJ2-3	CASSLIFSGGAEDTQYF	TGCGCCAGCAGCTTGATTTTTAGCGGGGGGGCCGAAGATACGCAGTATTTT
NA	many	TRBV7-8	TRBJ1-1	CASSLNSVDTEAFF	TGTGCCAGCAGCTTAAACTCTGTAGACACTGAAGCTTTCTTT
TRBD1	NA	TRBV7-9	TRBJ1-5	CASSFSDRGAHQPQHF	TGTGCCAGCAGCTTTTCGGACAGGGGCGCCCATCAGCCCCAGCATTTT
TRBD2	few	TRBV5-4	TRBJ2-1	CASSLKSGRGNEQFF	TGTGCCAGCAGCTTGAAAAGCGGGAGGGGAAATGAGCAGTTCTTC
NA	many	TRBV18	TRBJ2-5	CASSLQETQYF	TGTGCCAGCAGCTTACAGGAGACCCAGTACTTC
TRBD2	many	TRBV10-3	TRBJ2-5	CAISEPGRETQYF	TGTGCCATCAGTGAGCCCGGGAGGGAGACCCAGTACTTC
NA	many	TRBV6-2/TRBV6-3	TRBJ2-7	CASSYATALEQYF	TGTGCCAGCAGTTACGCGACAGCCCTCGAGCAGTACTTC
NA	many	TRBV6-1	TRBJ2-2	CASSPGSNTGELFF	TGTGCCAGCAGCCCGGGATCGAACACCGGGGAGCTGTTTTTT
NA	NA	TRBV19	TRBJ2-5	CASSILGASQETQYF	TGTGCCAGTAGTATACTGGGGGCATCGCAAGAGACCCAGTACTTC
NA	many	TRBV3-1	TRBJ1-5	CASSQGNNRARVPQHF	TGTGCCAGCAGCCAGGGGAATAACAGGGCCCGGGTTCCCCAGCATTTT
NA	NA	TRBV19	TRBJ2-7	CASSLSRDTSCEQYF	TGTGCCAGTAGTCTCTCCCGGGACACTTCCTGCGAGCAGTACTTC
NA	many	TRBV28	TRBJ2-1	CASSPDRTYNEQFF	TGTGCCAGCAGTCCAGACAGGACATACAATGAGCAGTTCTTC
NA	once	TRBV3-1	TRBJ1-1	CASSQTTQGSTEAFF	TGTGCCAGCAGCCAAACAACACAGGGTTCCACTGAAGCTTTCTTT
NA	NA	TRBV5-5	TRBJ1-6	CASSLGLTGATNSPLHF	TGTGCCAGCAGCTTGGGGTTGACAGGTGCCACAAATTCACCCCTCCACTTT
NA	few	TRBV29-1	TRBJ1-1	CSATDGTEAFF	TGCAGCGCCACGGATGGTACTGAAGCTTTCTTT
TRBD2	many	TRBV20-1	TRBJ2-3	CSRGLAWTTDTQYF	TGCAGCCGAGGACTAGCGTGGACCACAGATACGCAGTATTTT
NA	NA	TRBV5-1	TRBJ1-2	CASSRTGGSGYTF	TGCGCCAGCAGCAGAACAGGAGGCTCAGGCTACACCTTC
NA	many	TRBV6-1	TRBJ2-7	CASSDREGAYEQYF	TGTGCCAGCAGTGACAGGGAGGGGGCCTACGAGCAGTACTTC
NA	NA	TRBV7-6	TRBJ2-1	CASSSGGEQFF	TGTGCTAGCAGCTCGGGCGGGGAGCAGTTCTTC
NA	many	TRBV6-2/TRBV6-3	TRBJ2-7	CASSHGRDYEQYF	TGTGCCAGCAGTCACGGTCGAGACTACGAGCAGTACTTC
NA	NA	TRBV12-3/TRBV12-4	TRBJ2-3	CASSPGVIVGESLWDTQYF	TGTGCCAGCTCTCCTGGGGTAATAGTGGGAGAGTCGCTATGGGATACGCAGTATTTT
NA	NA	TRBV29-1	TRBJ2-4	CSVLTATAKNIQYF	TGCAGCGTTCTGACAGCGACAGCCAAAAACATTCAGTACTTC
NA	NA	TRBV18	TRBJ2-5	CASSPPLSETQYF	TGTGCCAGCTCACCACCGTTATCGGAGACCCAGTACTTC
NA	NA	TRBV29-1	TRBJ1-1	CSVPGRAGEAFF	TGCAGCGTCCCCGGAAGGGCAGGTGAAGCTTTCTTT
NA	NA	TRBV11-1	TRBJ1-4	CASSISGTNEKLFF	TGTGCCAGCAGCATTTCCGGGACAAATGAAAAACTGTTTTTT
NA	many	TRBV28	TRBJ1-1	CASSSQGVNTEAFF	TGTGCCAGCAGTTCCCAGGGTGTGAACACTGAAGCTTTCTTT